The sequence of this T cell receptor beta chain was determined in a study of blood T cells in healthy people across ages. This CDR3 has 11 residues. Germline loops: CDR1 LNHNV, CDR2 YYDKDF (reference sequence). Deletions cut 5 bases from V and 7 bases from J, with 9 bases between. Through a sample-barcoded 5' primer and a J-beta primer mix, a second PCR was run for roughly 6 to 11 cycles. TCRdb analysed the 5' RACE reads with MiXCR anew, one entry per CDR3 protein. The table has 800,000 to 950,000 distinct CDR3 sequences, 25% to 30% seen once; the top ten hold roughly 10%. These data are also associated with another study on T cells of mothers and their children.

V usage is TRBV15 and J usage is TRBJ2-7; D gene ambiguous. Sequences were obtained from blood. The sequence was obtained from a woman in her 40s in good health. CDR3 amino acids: CATSRNSEQYF. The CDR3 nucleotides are TGTGCCACCAGCCGGAATTCGGAGCAGTACTTC. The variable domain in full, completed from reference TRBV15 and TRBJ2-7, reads DAMVIQNPRYQVTQFGKPVTLSCSQTLNHNVMYWYQQKSSQAPKLLFHYYDKDFNNEADTPDNFQSRRPNTSFCFLDIRSPGLGDTAMYLCATSRNSEQYFGPGTRLTVT.